These 23 T cell receptor beta chains were all obtained from the same sample, sequenced in a study of T cells after yellow fever vaccination. Each CDR3 protein is one row after TCRdb ran MiXCR on the 5' RACE reads. The sample has about 75,000 distinct CDR3 sequences; around 7% are singletons. The input for sequencing was CD8+ T cells sorted from PBMCs, taken less than 11 days after the first yellow fever vaccination. These receptors came from a man aged 18 to 29 who received the YFV17D yellow fever vaccine.

This clonotype was recorded at least ten times. V and J are TRBV7-9 and TRBJ1-1, with D perhaps TRBD1 (6 bases). The CDR3 is 14 residues long. V lost 10 bases and J lost 1, with 16 bases in between. The V gene's germline CDR1 is SEHNR and CDR2 FQNEAQ (reference sequence). The CDR3 region has the DNA TGTGCCACGGCATCGACAGGTGAGAACACTGAAGCTTTCTTT. Its translation is CATASTGENTEAFF.

This clonotype was picked up many times. This sequence joins TRBV20-1 and TRBJ2-2; 8 positions match TRBD1. In germline, CDR1 is DFQATT, CDR2 SNEGSKA (reference sequence). V gave up 6 bases and J gave up 2 bases; unmatched junction bases: 11. The CDR3 sequence is 16 residues long. The CDR3 protein is CSARAGGQVNTGELFF. The CDR3 DNA follows: TGCAGTGCCCGCGCCGGGGGACAGGTTAACACCGGGGAGCTGTTTTTT.

There are a few counts of this clonotype. J is TRBJ2-7 and V is TRBV14; D is undetermined. The germline V and J ends were trimmed by 1 base and 3 bases, with 13 bases remaining between them. CDR1 and CDR2 from the germline V gene are SGHDN and FVKESK. CDR3 length: 15 amino acids. CDR3 nucleotides: TGTGCCAGCAGCCAAGGAGGTGGGAACCTCTACGAGCAGTACGTC. This translates into CASSQGGGNLYEQYV.

This clonotype was seen ten or more times. V and J are TRBV5-4 and TRBJ2-3; the match to TRBD2 covers 10 bases. CDR3 length equals 17 residues. V lost 6 bases and J lost 6; bases outside the gene matches: 16. Germline CDR1 is SGHNT and CDR2 is YYREEE (reference sequence). The CDR3 sequence is CASTDGGRLAGVDTQYF. The CDR3 nucleotides read TGTGCCAGCACCGACGGCGGGAGGCTAGCGGGGGTGGATACGCAGTATTTT.

This clonotype was recorded a few times. V usage is TRBV11-2 and J usage is TRBJ2-1, with 7 bases matching TRBD1. V lost 3 bases and J lost 7; bases outside the gene matches: 12. CDR1 SGHAT and CDR2 FQNNGV come from the germline V gene. The CDR3 contains 16 residues. In DNA, the CDR3 is TGTGCCAGCAGCTTCCCCGACAGGGCCCCCGGGAATGAGCAGTTCTTC. Its protein product is CASSFPDRAPGNEQFF.

The chain has TRBV7-2 and TRBJ1-2; D might be TRBD1 (6 bases). Germline CDR1 and CDR2: SGHTA and FQGNSA. The CDR3 loop spans 12 amino acids. V lost 6 bases and J 3 bases, leaving 8 bases between the germline ends. CDR3 nucleotide sequence: TGTGCCAGCAGTACAGGGTACTATGGCTACACCTTC. This translates into CASSTGYYGYTF.

The table lists this clonotype with many counts. The chain couples TRBV12-3 or TRBV12-4 to TRBJ2-5, with 8 positions matching TRBD1. The V gene end was trimmed by 0 bases and the J gene end by 4 bases; junction bases not matched to a gene: 7. CDR3 length: 16 residues. In DNA, the CDR3 is TGTGCCAGCAGTTTAGCGCCTTCAGGGGGCTCAGAGACCCAGTACTTC. This sequence encodes CASSLAPSGGSETQYF.

This clonotype was counted many times. The gene calls are TRBV11-2 and TRBJ2-7; TRBD1 matches 11 bases. The junction had 11 bases not matched to a gene; V was cut back by 10 bases and J by 6 bases. This CDR3 region has 14 residues. CDR1 is SGHAT, CDR2 FQNNGV, per germline. DNA for the CDR3: TGTGCCACCGCCGTCGGGACAGGGGGGCCCGAGCAGTACTTC. Translation: CATAVGTGGPEQYF. Using reference TRBV11-2 and TRBJ2-7 for the parts outside the CDR3, the full variable domain is EAGVAQSPRYKIIEKRQSVAFWCNPISGHATLYWYQQILGQGPKLLIQFQNNGVVDDSQLPKDRFSAERLKGVDSTLKIQPAKLEDSAVYLCATAVGTGGPEQYFGPGTRLTVT.

In this sample, this clonotype turned up many times. The chain combines TRBV7-6 with TRBJ2-7, with 8 positions matching TRBD1. CDR3 length: 15 amino acids. Germline V gene sequence: CDR1 SGHVS, CDR2 FNYEAQ. Unmatched junction bases numbered 8, after V lost 4 bases and J lost 3 bases. In DNA, the CDR3 is TGTGCCAGCAGCTCAGGACAGGGCCCCTTCTACGAGCAGTACTTC. Translation: CASSSGQGPFYEQYF. The whole variable domain, filled in from reference TRBV7-6 and TRBJ2-7, reads GAGVSQSPRYKVTKRGQDVALRCDPISGHVSLYWYRQALGQGPEFLTYFNYEAQQDKSGLPNDRFSAERPEGSISTLTIQRTEQRDSAMYRCASSSGQGPFYEQYFGPGTRLTVT.

At least ten counts were recorded for this clonotype. V gene TRBV15 combines with J gene TRBJ1-5, with a weak D call TRBD1 (5 bases). The CDR3 totals 15 residues. The ends were cut back, 0 bases at V and 4 bases at J, with 10 bases in the middle. Germline-derived CDR1 and CDR2 are LNHNV and YYDKDF (reference sequence). CDR3 bases: TGTGCCACCAGCAGAGATTGGGCAGGGAATCAGCCCCAGCATTTT. Residues: CATSRDWAGNQPQHF.

This clonotype was seen repeatedly, ten times or more. The rearrangement joins TRBV5-6 to TRBJ2-7; D not certain. Germline-derived CDR1 and CDR2 are SGHDT and YYEEEE. The CDR3 is 14 amino acids. The germline V and J ends were trimmed by 1 base and 2 bases, with 10 bases remaining between them. Written as DNA, the CDR3 is TGTGCCAGCAGCTTGCATCTGGATACCTACGAGCAGTACTTC. Amino acid sequence: CASSLHLDTYEQYF.

This clonotype was seen many times. CDR3 sequence (DNA): TGTGCCAGCAGACCGACTTCGAGATGGGCGGCCTACGAGCAGTACGTC. Translation gives CASRPTSRWAAYEQYV. This chain links TRBV28 with TRBJ2-7, with unresolved D. V lost 6 bases and J 2 bases, leaving 20 bases between the germline ends. CDR1 MDHEN and CDR2 SYDVKM come from the germline V gene. The CDR3 has 16 amino acids.

The chain combines TRBV6-2 or TRBV6-3 with TRBJ2-1, with D hard to call. This CDR3 is built from 16 residues. Germline values: CDR1 MNHEY, CDR2 SVGEGT. Trimming took off 8 bases at V and 3 bases at J, with 20 bases between the two ends. The CDR3, as DNA: TGTGCCAGCGCCTTGATGCCGGCAGGCTACTACAATGAGCAGTTCTTC. Its translation is CASALMPAGYYNEQFF.

This clonotype was seen many times. CDR3 sequence (DNA): TGTGCCAGCAGCCAAGGTTGGGCGGGTTCGGGCACCGGGGAGCTGTTTTTT. Its protein product is CASSQGWAGSGTGELFF. The genes are TRBV4-2 and TRBJ2-2; TRBD2 is a possible D gene (5 bases). V lost 1 base and J lost 4, with 16 bases in between. There are 17 residues in the CDR3. CDR1 is LGHNA, CDR2 YNFKEQ, per germline.

This clonotype was counted at least ten times. The CDR3 region has the DNA TGCGCCAGCAGCCAAGTTTTGGGCGCGGATAACATTCAGTACTTC. It yields the protein CASSQVLGADNIQYF. The chain employs TRBV4-3 and TRBJ2-4; D gene ambiguous. This CDR3 has 15 amino acids. In germline, CDR1 is LGHNA, CDR2 YSLEER. The V and J ends lost 1 base and 7 bases respectively, with 14 bases between them.

The V gene is TRBV24-1, the J gene TRBJ2-3; possibly TRBD1 for D (5 bases). CDR3 size: 12 residues. The V end lost 10 bases, the J end lost 2 bases, and 9 bases lay between the germline ends. Germline loops: CDR1 KGHDR, CDR2 SFDVKD. The CDR3: CATQGDTDTQYF. DNA for the CDR3: TGTGCCACTCAGGGTGACACAGATACGCAGTATTTT.

This clonotype was seen ten or more times. The CDR3 DNA sequence: TGCGCCAGCTCCGGGGAGCTGTTTTTT. Translation: CASSGELFF. The J gene is TRBJ2-2, the V gene TRBV5-1; D ambiguous. V was trimmed by 7 bases and J by 6 bases, leaving 1 base between them. The CDR3 spans 9 residues. Germline V CDR1 and CDR2: SGHRS, YFSETQ.

The rearrangement uses TRBV2 and TRBJ1-1, with D perhaps matching TRBD1 (5 bases). Germline V lookup: CDR1 SNHLY, CDR2 FYNNEI. This CDR3 region has 11 residues. The germline V and J ends were trimmed by 6 bases and 7 bases, with 9 bases remaining between them. The CDR3 sequence is CASRAGLEAFF. In DNA form, the CDR3 reads TGTGCCAGCAGGGCAGGGCTTGAAGCTTTCTTT.

This clonotype was observed many times. CDR3 sequence: CASSDSPSGGADEQFF. The CDR3 DNA reads as TGTGCCAGCAGTGACTCTCCTAGCGGGGGGGCCGATGAGCAGTTCTTC. The chain links TRBV6-4 to TRBJ2-1; TRBD2 agrees at 12 bases. The J segment lost 8 bases and the V segment lost 0 bases, leaving 5 bases of the junction unmatched. Germline CDR1 reads MRHNA; CDR2 reads SNTAGT. The CDR3 loop spans 16 amino acids.

The rearrangement uses TRBV6-1 and TRBJ2-5, with D perhaps being TRBD1 or TRBD2 (5 bases each). Germline assignment: CDR1 MNHNS and CDR2 SASEGT. The CDR3 has 15 residues. Trimming cost V 4 bases and J 5 bases, with 17 bases left between them. The CDR3 nucleotides read TGTGCCAGCAGTGGATCCGATGGGGGTGCGGAGACCCAGTACTTC. This gives the protein CASSGSDGGAETQYF.

This clonotype was counted only a few times. The chain joins TRBV12-3 or TRBV12-4 to TRBJ1-5, with D maybe TRBD1 (5 bases). V lost 4 bases, J lost 5 bases, and 9 bases lay in between. The CDR3 sequence is 13 residues long. CDR3 nucleotide sequence: TGTGCCAGCAGTTGGGGGTTTGATCAGCCCCAGCATTTT. Residues: CASSWGFDQPQHF.

This clonotype came up many times. The V and J genes are TRBV7-2 and TRBJ1-1; TRBD1 agrees at 7 bases. The CDR3 loop spans 16 amino acids. The V and J ends lost 1 base and 7 bases, in that order; junction bases with no gene match: 12. Germline assignment: CDR1 SGHTA and CDR2 FQGNSA. CDR3 residues: CASSLGQGPTKHEAFF. The CDR3 nucleotides are TGTGCCAGCAGCTTAGGACAGGGTCCCACGAAACATGAAGCTTTCTTT.

The chain combines TRBV5-6 with TRBJ2-1, with a tentative D call TRBD2 (5 bases). The CDR3 is 16 residues long. Germline V CDR1 and CDR2: SGHDT, YYEEEE. Trimming shortened V by 4 bases and J by 4 bases, and 18 bases separated the two germline ends. For the CDR3, the DNA is TGTGCCAGCAGCACCCTTATCGAGCGGCGATACAATGAGCAGTTCTTC. It yields the protein CASSTLIERRYNEQFF.